This T cell receptor beta chain was obtained from a study of spatial heterogeneity in lung cancer. This clonotype was seen a handful of times. Time point specified: sample taken at primary tumor resection. TCRdb re-derived calls from the 5' RACE reads in MiXCR, one entry per CDR3 protein. The sample gives 40,000 to 45,000 distinct CDR3 sequences, roughly 13% of which show up once; about 60% is in the top ten. Germline lookup yields CDR1 SGHRS and CDR2 YFSETQ. V was clipped by 10 bases and J by 6 bases; unmatched bases: 7. The length of the CDR3 is 14 residues. The sequencing used PBMCs, collected at surgery. The V call is TRBV5-1, the J call TRBJ2-2, with 12 bases fitting TRBD1. This TCR came from a male donor with early-stage non-small cell lung cancer. The CDR3: CASRGQGAAGELFF. The CDR3 nucleotides are TGCGCCTCCCGGGGACAGGGGGCGGCCGGGGAGCTGTTTTTT. Variable domain in full (rest from reference TRBV5-1 and TRBJ2-2): KAGVTQTPRYLIKTRGQQVTLSCSPISGHRSVSWYQQTPGQGLQFLFEYFSETQRNKGNFPGRFSGRQFSNSRSEMNVSTLELGDSALYLCASRGQGAAGELFFGEGSRLTVL.